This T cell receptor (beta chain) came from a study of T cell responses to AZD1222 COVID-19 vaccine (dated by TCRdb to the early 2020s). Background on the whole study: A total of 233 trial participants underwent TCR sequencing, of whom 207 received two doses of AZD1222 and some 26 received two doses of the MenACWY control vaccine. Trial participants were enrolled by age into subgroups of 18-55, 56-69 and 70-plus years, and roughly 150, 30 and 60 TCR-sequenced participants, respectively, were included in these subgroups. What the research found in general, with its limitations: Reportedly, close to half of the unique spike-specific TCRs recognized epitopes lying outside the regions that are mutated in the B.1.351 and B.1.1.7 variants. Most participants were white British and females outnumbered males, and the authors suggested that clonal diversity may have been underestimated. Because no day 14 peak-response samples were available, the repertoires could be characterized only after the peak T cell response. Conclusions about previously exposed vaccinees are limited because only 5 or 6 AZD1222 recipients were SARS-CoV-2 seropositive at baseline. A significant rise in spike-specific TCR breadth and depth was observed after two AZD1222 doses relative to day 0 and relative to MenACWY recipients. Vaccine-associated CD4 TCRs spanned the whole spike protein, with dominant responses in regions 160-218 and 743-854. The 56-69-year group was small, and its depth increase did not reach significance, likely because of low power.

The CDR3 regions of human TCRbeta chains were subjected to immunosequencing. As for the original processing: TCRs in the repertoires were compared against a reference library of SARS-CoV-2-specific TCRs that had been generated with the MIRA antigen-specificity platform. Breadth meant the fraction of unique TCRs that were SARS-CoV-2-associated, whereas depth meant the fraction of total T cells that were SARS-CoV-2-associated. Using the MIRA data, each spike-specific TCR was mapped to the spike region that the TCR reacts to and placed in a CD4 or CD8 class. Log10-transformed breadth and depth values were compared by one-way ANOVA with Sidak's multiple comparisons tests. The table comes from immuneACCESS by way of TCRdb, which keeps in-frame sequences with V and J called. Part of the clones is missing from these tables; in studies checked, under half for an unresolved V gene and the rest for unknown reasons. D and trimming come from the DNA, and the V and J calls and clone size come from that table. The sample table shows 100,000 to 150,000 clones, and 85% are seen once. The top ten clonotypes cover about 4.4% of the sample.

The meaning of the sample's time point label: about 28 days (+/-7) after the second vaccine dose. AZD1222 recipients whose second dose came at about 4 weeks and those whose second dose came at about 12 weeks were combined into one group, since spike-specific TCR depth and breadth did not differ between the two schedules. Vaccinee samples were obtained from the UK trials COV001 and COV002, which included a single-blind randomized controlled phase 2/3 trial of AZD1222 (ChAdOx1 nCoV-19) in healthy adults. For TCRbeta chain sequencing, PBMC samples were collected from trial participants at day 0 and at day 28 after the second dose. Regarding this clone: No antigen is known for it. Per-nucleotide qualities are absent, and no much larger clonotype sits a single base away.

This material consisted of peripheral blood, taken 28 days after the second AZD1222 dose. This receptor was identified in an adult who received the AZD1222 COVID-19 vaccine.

The CDR3 reads as follows: CASRQGAEYEQYF. The sequenced DNA: TGCGCCAGCAGACAGGGGGCCGAGTACGAGCAGTACTTC. The chain is made from TRBV5-1 and TRBJ2-7; TRBD1 agrees with 9 junctional bases. The germline V gene encodes CDR1 SGHRS and CDR2 YFSETQ. Counted from cysteine to phenylalanine, this CDR3 has 13 amino acids. Only the CDR3 region is kept as DNA, spanning 39 bases read in frame from base 1. V is cut back by 5 bases and J by 4 bases, with 4 bases in the junction unmatched. The entire variable domain, with the stretches around the CDR3 drawn from the reference TRBV5-1 and TRBJ2-7 proteins, is KAGVTQTPRYLIKTRGQQVTLSCSPISGHRSVSWYQQTPGQGLQFLFEYFSETQRNKGNFPGRFSGRQFSNSRSEMNVSTLELGDSALYLCASRQGAEYEQYFGPGTRLTVT.